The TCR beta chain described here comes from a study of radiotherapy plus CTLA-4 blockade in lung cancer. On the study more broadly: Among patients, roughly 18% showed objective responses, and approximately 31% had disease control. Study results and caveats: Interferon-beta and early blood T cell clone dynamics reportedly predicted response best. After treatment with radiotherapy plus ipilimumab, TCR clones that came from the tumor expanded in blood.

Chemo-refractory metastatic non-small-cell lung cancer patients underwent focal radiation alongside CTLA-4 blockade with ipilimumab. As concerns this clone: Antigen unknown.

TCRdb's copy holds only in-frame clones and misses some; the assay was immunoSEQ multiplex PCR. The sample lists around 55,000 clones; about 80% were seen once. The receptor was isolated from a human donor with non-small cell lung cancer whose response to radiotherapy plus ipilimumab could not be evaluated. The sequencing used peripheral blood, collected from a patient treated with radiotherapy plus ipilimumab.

The CDR3 DNA follows: TGCGCCAGCAGCCCGCGACTAGCGGGGAATGAGCAGTTCTTC. This encodes CASSPRLAGNEQFF. The gene calls are TRBV4-3 and TRBJ2-1; 11 nucleotides agree with TRBD2. The V segment lost 4 bases and the J segment 7 bases; nucleotides outside the gene matches: 3. CDR1 is LGHNA, CDR2 YSLEER, per germline. The CDR3 sequence is 14 residues long.